This note documents a single T cell receptor beta chain sequence. Antigen: not known. This record comes from a study of cytomegalovirus exposure and HLA in healthy donors. Study conclusions and caveats: In a later analysis, HLA-associated TCR beta chains were more clonally expanded than equally common others. It was 150 to 200 TCR beta chains that were listed as cytomegalovirus-associated.

Per germline, CDR1 SEHNR and CDR2 FQNEAQ (reference sequence). V was shortened by 3 bases and J by 0 bases, with 12 bases between the two germline ends. CDR3 length: 16 amino acids. 60 Vbeta and 13 Jbeta primers were used in PCR. Assay: immunoSEQ multiplex PCR; the TCRdb copy retains only in-frame clones and omits some. The sample has roughly 130,000 clones, approximately 75% seen once; the top ten hold 5.5% to 7%. Sequences were obtained from PBMCs. The receptor's source is a woman in her thirties or forties in good health and CMV-seropositive. The chain carries TRBV7-9 and TRBJ1-3, with a weak D call TRBD1 (6 bases). DNA for the CDR3: TGTGCCAGCAGCTTCGGACAGCCGAGCTCTGGAAACACCATATATTTT. This codes for CASSFGQPSSGNTIYF.